This T cell receptor (beta chain) stems from a study of blood T cell repertoires in COVID-19. Whole-study context: Acute and convalescent COVID-19 specimens originated in the United States, Italy and Spain.

The CDR3 loop spans 15 amino acids. V was pared by 5 bases and J by 6 bases, with 10 bases of the junction left unmatched. Germline V gene sequence: CDR1 MNHEY, CDR2 SMNVEV (reference sequence). Under the authors' procedure: Estimates of nucleated cell counts were drawn from the amplification of reference gene primers. Sequencing was performed with immunoSEQ multiplex PCR; in TCRdb, only in-frame clones are kept and a portion is missing. V, J and clone size were drawn from that table, and D and trimming were deduced from the DNA. This sample has about 220,000 clones; 80% to 85% occur once, and the top ten carry just under 20%.

The V and J genes are TRBV27 and TRBJ2-7; the match to TRBD1 covers 10 bases. Specimen: peripheral blood. The receptor was isolated from a man between 25 and 39 years old with active or convalescent COVID-19. Here the CDR3 reads CASSAGQGGLTEQYF. The CDR3 nucleotides are TGTGCCAGCAGTGCCGGACAGGGGGGACTCACCGAGCAGTACTTC.